One sample yielded the 28 T cell receptor beta chains listed below, sequenced in a study of metastatic and nonmetastatic thyroid tumors. No patient had received any treatment before thyroid surgery. TCRdb redid the clone calls on the PCR reads using MiXCR. Of about 38,000 clones in the sample, around 47% were seen once. Material: tumor tissue. Receptors originate from a male donor with papillary thyroid cancer or a benign thyroid nodule (not recorded which). Some clones in this sample may be carry-over from other donors' samples.

J is TRBJ1-1 and V is TRBV9; no clear D. Germline CDR1 SGDLS, CDR2 YYNGEE. Trimming removed 3 bases from V and 5 bases from J, with 20 bases in between. CDR3 length equals 16 residues. CDR3 amino acids: CASSAKGTGRWTEAFF. CDR3 coding DNA: TGTGCCAGCAGCGCAAAAGGTACGGGGAGGTGGACTGAAGCTTTCTTT.

The rearrangement uses TRBV20-1 and TRBJ1-5; TRBD1 agrees at 11 bases. The V and J ends lost 3 bases and 5 bases, in that order; junction bases with no gene match: 9. Germline V gene data show CDR1 as DFQATT and CDR2 as SNEGSKA (reference sequence). CDR3 length: 16 residues. The CDR3 DNA reads TGCAGTGCTAGTACTCTCGGGGACAGGGGGGATCAGCCCCAGCATTTT. Residues: CSASTLGDRGDQPQHF.

This clone was counted a few times. This chain uses TRBV7-9 with TRBJ1-4; no reliable D call. V was shortened by 10 bases and J by 7 bases, with 7 bases between the two germline ends. CDR1 is SEHNR and CDR2 is FQNEAQ in the germline V gene (reference sequence). The CDR3 is made up of 10 amino acids. CDR3 in amino acids: CAISSEKLFF. As DNA, the CDR3 is TGTGCCATCTCGTCTGAAAAACTGTTTTTT.

The chain employs TRBV5-1 and TRBJ2-1; TRBD2 aligns across 7 bases. Germline assignment: CDR1 SGHRS and CDR2 YFSETQ. This CDR3 spans 17 amino acids. J gave up 7 bases and V 3 bases, and 16 bases lay outside the gene matches. The CDR3 protein is CASSWGGAGLTRNEQFF. In nucleotides, the CDR3 is TGCGCCAGCAGCTGGGGGGGAGCGGGCCTCACGAGGAATGAGCAGTTCTTC.

The chain joins TRBV30 to TRBJ1-3, with 9 bases identical to TRBD1. The CDR3 is 14 amino acids. The V and J ends lost 5 bases and 0 bases, in that order; junction bases with no gene match: 2. Per the germline V gene, CDR1 is GTSNPN and CDR2 is SVGIG (reference sequence). The CDR3, as DNA: TGTGCCTGGGGGGGACAGGGCTCTGGAAACACCATATATTTT. It codes for CAWGGQGSGNTIYF.

The rearrangement links TRBV5-4 to TRBJ1-2; D is ambiguous. Per the germline V gene, CDR1 is SGHNT and CDR2 is YYREEE (reference sequence). There are 12 residues in the CDR3. Between the trimmed V and J ends, which lost 3 bases and 4 bases, there was a span of 7 bases. DNA of the CDR3: TGTGCCAGCAGCTCCTACAGCTATGGCTACACCTTC. Its protein is CASSSYSYGYTF. Full variable domain (remainder filled in from reference TRBV5-4 and TRBJ1-2): ETGVTQSPTHLIKTRGQQVTLRCSSQSGHNTVSWYQQALGQGPQFIFQYYREEENGRGNFPPRFSGLQFPNYSSELNVNALELDDSALYLCASSSYSYGYTFGSGTRLTVV.

The table lists this clone with a count of one. The V and J genes are TRBV7-4 and TRBJ2-3; 9 bases map to TRBD2. This CDR3 region has 17 residues. V lost 2 bases, J lost 4 bases, and 10 bases stayed unmatched. Germline V gene lookup returns CDR1 SGHVT and CDR2 SQSDAQ. The CDR3 here is CASSLWMRREGADTQYF. CDR3 DNA sequence: TGTGCCAGCAGCTTATGGATGAGGCGGGAGGGCGCAGATACGCAGTATTTT.

This clone has only a few counts. The CDR3 DNA reads TGTGCCAGCAGTTACGGGACAGGGGGCGTCTCTGGGGCCAACGTCCTGACTTTC. Protein: CASSYGTGGVSGANVLTF. The rearrangement joins TRBV6-5 to TRBJ2-6; 12 bases match TRBD1. Germline lookup yields CDR1 MNHEY and CDR2 SVGAGI. The trim removed 2 bases at V and 0 bases at J, leaving 2 bases unmatched. The length of the CDR3 is 18 residues.

This clone was picked up a small number of times. The gene calls are TRBV27 and TRBJ2-6; possible D gene TRBD1, 5 bases. Germline CDR1 MNHEY, CDR2 SMNVEV (reference sequence). This CDR3 contains 13 residues. The V end lost 2 bases, the J end lost 10 bases, and 9 bases lay between the germline ends. The CDR3 sequence is CASSLAGWNVLTF. The DNA for the CDR3 is TGTGCCAGCAGTTTAGCAGGGTGGAACGTCCTGACTTTC.

The genes are TRBV7-9 and TRBJ2-7; 13 nucleotides agree with TRBD2. Unmatched junction bases numbered 8, after V lost 5 bases and J lost 7 bases. The CDR3 contains 15 residues. Looked up from germline, CDR1 is SEHNR and CDR2 is FQNEAQ (reference sequence). Here the CDR3 reads CASSPAGLAGYEQYF. CDR3 DNA sequence: TGTGCCAGCAGCCCGGCGGGACTAGCGGGATATGAGCAGTACTTC. Variable domain in full (rest from reference TRBV7-9 and TRBJ2-7): DTGVSQNPRHKITKRGQNVTFRCDPISEHNRLYWYRQTLGQGPEFLTYFQNEAQLEKSRLLSDRFSAERPKGSFSTLEIQRTEQGDSAMYLCASSPAGLAGYEQYFGPGTRLTVT.

Turning to this clone: Relative to the germline gene, one junction end is altered; a read error may explain this. J is TRBJ2-6 and V is TRBV12-3 or TRBV12-4, with a tentative D call TRBD2 (5 bases). The CDR3 has 15 amino acids. This CDR3 is CASSFEGSGANVLTF. The CDR3, as DNA: TGCGCCAGCAGTTTTGAGGGCTCTGGGGCCAACGTCCTGACTTTC.

V gene TRBV19 combines with J gene TRBJ2-6; 10 nucleotides agree with TRBD1. Germline-derived CDR1 and CDR2 are LNHDA and SQIVND (reference sequence). CDR3 length: 17 residues. Losses at the gene ends were 3 bases for V and 2 bases for J; bases not matched to a gene: 4. CDR3 residues: CASSMRGTGAGANVLTF. DNA for the CDR3: TGTGCCAGTAGTATGAGAGGGACAGGGGCTGGGGCCAACGTCCTGACTTTC. Full variable domain (rest looked up from reference TRBV19 and TRBJ2-6): DGGITQSPKYLFRKEGQNVTLSCEQNLNHDAMYWYRQDPGQGLRLIYYSQIVNDFQKGDIAEGYSVSREKKESFPLTVTSAQKNPTAFYLCASSMRGTGAGANVLTFGAGSRLTVL.

V gene TRBV20-1 combines with J gene TRBJ1-5; possible D gene TRBD1, 6 bases. Germline values: CDR1 DFQATT, CDR2 SNEGSKA (reference sequence). Trimming removed 0 bases at V and 4 bases at J, with 13 bases between. CDR3 length: 15 residues. As DNA, the CDR3 is TGCAGTGCTAGAGATCTTAGGACAGATAATCAGCCCCAGCATTTT. Residues: CSARDLRTDNQPQHF.

This clone was observed a few times. The chain joins TRBV6-4 to TRBJ2-1; 8 bases are shared with TRBD2. This CDR3 region has 18 residues. Germline V gene data show CDR1 as MRHNA and CDR2 as SNTAGT. V shed 0 bases, J shed 3 bases, and the junction held 10 bases outside the gene matches. The CDR3 DNA follows: TGTGCCAGCAGTGACTCGGGACTAGAGGCCGTGTGCTACAATGAGCAGTTCTTC. It is translated as CASSDSGLEAVCYNEQFF.

The chain recombines TRBV30 with TRBJ2-7, with a weak D call TRBD1 (6 bases). The V and J ends lost 0 bases and 4 bases respectively, with 7 bases between them. The V gene's germline CDR1 is GTSNPN and CDR2 SVGIG (reference sequence). This CDR3 has 12 residues. The CDR3 sequence: CAWSVTGYEQYF. In DNA, the CDR3 is TGTGCCTGGAGTGTGACAGGTTACGAGCAGTACTTC.

This clone has just a few counts. The rearrangement joins TRBV6-1 to TRBJ1-2, with 11 bases that match TRBD1. Germline CDR1 MNHNS, CDR2 SASEGT. The ends lost 7 bases at V and 8 bases at J; junction bases unmatched: 15. The CDR3 is 16 residues long. As DNA, the CDR3 is TGTGCCAGCATCGAGGGGCTAGCCGGGACAGGGGGAGGCTACACCTTC. Its protein is CASIEGLAGTGGGYTF.

The chain carries TRBV30 and TRBJ2-7; tentatively, D is TRBD2 (5 bases). This CDR3 contains 13 residues. The ends were cut back, 7 bases at V and 3 bases at J, with 16 bases in the middle. Germline lookup yields CDR1 GTSNPN and CDR2 SVGIG (reference sequence). This CDR3 is CAFKKEAVYEQYF. The CDR3 region has the DNA TGTGCCTTCAAGAAGGAGGCCGTCTACGAGCAGTACTTC.

The chain uses TRBV12-3 or TRBV12-4 and TRBJ1-1; D call uncertain. The CDR3 contains 15 residues. Trimming shortened V by 6 bases and J by 0 bases, and 14 bases separated the two germline ends. This CDR3 is CASRLSLEVNTEAFF. CDR3 in DNA: TGTGCCAGCAGACTATCCTTGGAGGTGAACACTGAAGCTTTCTTT.

The chain combines TRBV20-1 with TRBJ2-1; 8 bases match TRBD2. CDR3 length: 17 amino acids. The ends lost 5 bases at V and 2 bases at J; junction bases unmatched: 14. Germline CDR1 reads DFQATT; CDR2 reads SNEGSKA (reference sequence). The CDR3, as DNA: TGCAGTGCTTCGGATAGAGGGACGGGACTAGCCTACAATGAGCAGTTCTTC. This gives the protein CSASDRGTGLAYNEQFF.

This chain joins TRBV11-3 and TRBJ1-4; D call uncertain. Trimming took 5 bases from V and 0 from J, leaving 10 bases between them. CDR1 SGHNT and CDR2 YENEEA come from the germline V gene. The CDR3 extends over 15 amino acids. For the CDR3, the DNA is TGTGCCAGCAGCCCTCGGCCTGCAACTAATGAAAAACTGTTTTTT. Translating gives CASSPRPATNEKLFF.

V and J are TRBV18 and TRBJ1-2; D perhaps matches TRBD1 (5 bases). Between the trimmed V and J ends, which lost 6 bases and 3 bases, there was a span of 14 bases. CDR3 length: 14 residues. Germline loops: CDR1 KGHSH, CDR2 LQKENI. The CDR3 sequence is CASSLGTGDYGYTF. The CDR3 DNA follows: TGTGCCAGCTCGCTGGGGACGGGTGACTATGGCTACACCTTC.

The rearrangement joins TRBV9 to TRBJ2-1; 13 bases line up with TRBD2. V was pared by 5 bases and J by 7 bases, with 9 bases of the junction left unmatched. CDR1 SGDLS and CDR2 YYNGEE come from the germline V gene. This CDR3 is 16 amino acids long. CDR3 DNA sequence: TGTGCCAGCAGTGTCGCCCCGGGACTAGCGGGGAATGAGCAGTTCTTC. The encoded protein is CASSVAPGLAGNEQFF.

The chain has TRBV11-2 and TRBJ2-1; D call uncertain. The length of the CDR3 is 15 residues. Germline V gives CDR1 SGHAT, CDR2 FQNNGV. Trimming cost V 2 bases and J 0 bases, with 8 bases left between them. CDR3 sequence: CASSLLDSSYNEQFF. In DNA, the CDR3 is TGTGCCAGCAGCTTACTGGATAGCTCCTACAATGAGCAGTTCTTC.

The chain links TRBV7-9 to TRBJ1-2; weak D call: TRBD1 (6 bases). The CDR3 is made up of 15 amino acids. Germline V gene data show CDR1 as SEHNR and CDR2 as FQNEAQ (reference sequence). Trimming removed 5 bases from V and 3 bases from J, with 16 bases in between. The CDR3 nucleotides read TGTGCCAGCAGCGTATACAGGGTTGAAGACTATGGCTACACCTTC. It is translated as CASSVYRVEDYGYTF.

The gene calls are TRBV20-1 and TRBJ2-3; TRBD2 aligns across 13 bases. V lost 4 bases, J lost 5 bases, and 6 bases stayed unmatched. CDR3 length: 15 residues. The germline V gene has CDR1 DFQATT and CDR2 SNEGSKA (reference sequence). The CDR3 DNA reads TGCAGTGCTAACCGACTAGCGGGAGGCCGAGATACGCAGTATTTT. Encoded protein: CSANRLAGGRDTQYF.

The genes are TRBV12-3 or TRBV12-4 and TRBJ1-2; D not certain. The CDR3 totals 13 residues. Trimming took 3 bases from V and 7 from J, leaving 12 bases between them. This chain's CDR3 is CASSLGSRGGYTF. The DNA for the CDR3 is TGTGCCAGCAGTTTGGGTAGTCGTGGTGGCTACACCTTC.

The chain couples TRBV20-1 to TRBJ1-5, with TRBD1 identical over 8 bases. Germline-derived CDR1 and CDR2 are DFQATT and SNEGSKA (reference sequence). Germline trimming cut 2 bases from V and 7 bases from J; bases unmatched to any gene: 4. This CDR3 region has 13 residues. The CDR3 DNA reads TGCAGTGCTAGATCGACAGGGGAACAGCCCCAGCATTTT. Translating it yields CSARSTGEQPQHF.

The chain uses TRBV27 and TRBJ1-1, with D possibly TRBD1 on 6 matching bases. The CDR3 spans 15 residues. Trimming took 6 bases from V and 0 from J, leaving 14 bases between them. Germline values: CDR1 MNHEY, CDR2 SMNVEV (reference sequence). DNA of the CDR3: TGTGCCAGCAGAGTCAGGGGATACATGAACACTGAAGCTTTCTTT. Amino acids: CASRVRGYMNTEAFF.